Sequencing of this TCR beta chain was carried out in a study of T cells in localized non-small cell lung cancer. Germline V gene data show CDR1 as SNHLY and CDR2 as FYNNEI. This CDR3 comprises 14 residues. Trimming removed 6 bases from V and 5 bases from J, with 13 bases in between. The protocol was immunoSEQ multiplex PCR, while the TCRdb copy is restricted to in-frame clones and leaves out a portion. The data hold about 33,000 clones, with 75% to 90% observed a single time. Sequencing used peripheral blood, obtained before any cancer treatment. This clonotype originated in a man aged 35 to 69 with stage I lung adenocarcinoma. The chain recombines TRBV2 with TRBJ2-2, with unresolved D. The CDR3 protein is CASSPTERTGELFF. The CDR3 nucleotides are TGTGCCAGCAGCCCTACGGAACGGACCGGGGAGCTGTTTTTT. Supplemented by reference TRBV2 and TRBJ2-2, the full variable domain reads EPEVTQTPSHQVTQMGQEVILRCVPISNHLYFYWYRQILGQKVEFLVSFYNNEISEKSEIFDDQFSVERPDGSNFTLKIRSTKLEDSAMYFCASSPTERTGELFFGEGSRLTVL.